This T cell receptor (beta chain) originates from a study of cytomegalovirus exposure and HLA in healthy donors (dated by TCRdb to about 2017). For context, the study as a whole: According to a later analysis, one platform produced both the roughly 120 validation repertoires and the 550 to 800 repertoires of the first cohort. Besides the first cohort of some 670 subjects, a separate validation cohort made up of 95 to 150 different subjects was used. The study combined high-throughput TCR immunosequencing, statistical association of individual TCRs with disease status, and machine learning to predict cytomegalovirus infection status. The aim of the study was to test whether cataloging public T cell receptors could identify signatures of past pathogen exposure. What the authors observed across the whole study: The authors suggested that the approach could potentially be extended to other disease states and immunological phenotypes. All 120 or so repertoires were used to score co-occurrence in the validation cohort in a later analysis, because that analysis had no HLA typing for the cohort. In a later analysis, TCRs clustered in the first cohort were found to also tend to co-occur in the 100 to 150 validation repertoires, with 90% to 95% of cluster scores above 0. Across donors, most TCR sequences were observed very rarely, whereas some public TCRs were present in many individuals. Three of the identified cytomegalovirus-associated TCR beta chains were confirmed in vitro to be specific for cytomegalovirus antigens. In both the original and validation cohorts, the classifier was reported to diagnose cytomegalovirus status with high specificity and sensitivity. In the study, around 150 TCR beta chains were listed as associated with cytomegalovirus.

To note about this clone: The antigen it binds to is not known. Within one base of it there is no much larger clone, and no base qualities were kept.

The library was built by means of the immunoSEQ multiplex PCR assay. Processing in the source paper ran as follows. A statistical classification framework was built for diagnosing cytomegalovirus status from the catalog of TCR beta chain sequences. Entries here come from immuneACCESS through TCRdb and include only in-frame sequences with V and J called. Some clones fail to appear in such tables; in the studies checked, an unresolved V gene covers under half of the shortfall, and the cause of the remainder is unknown. Clone size and V and J calls were adopted from that table, with D and trimming inferred from the DNA. Across this sample there are approximately 97,000 clones, with about 95% seen only once. The ten largest clones take up roughly 0.9% of the sample. Donors formed part of the validation cohort, which comprised some 120 subjects and was distinct from the first cohort of some 700 subjects.

This clonotype was sampled from a woman between 18 and 29 years old in good health and CMV-seronegative. Sequenced input: PBMCs.

Read as DNA, the sequence is TGTGCCAGCAGCCAATCCCCATCCTATGGCTACACCTTC. The translation is CASSQSPSYGYTF. The chain is encoded by TRBV14 joined to TRBJ1-2; too little of a D gene remains to name it. V and J are truncated by 2 bases and 4 bases respectively, leaving an intervening sequence of 8 bases. The CDR3 sequence holds 13 residues, the cysteine and phenylalanine included. This entry keeps only the CDR3 DNA: 39 bases, framed from base 1. Looking up the germline V gene yields CDR1 SGHDN and CDR2 FVKESK.